A single sample gave rise to the 28 T cell receptor beta chains below, sequenced in a study of cytomegalovirus exposure and HLA in healthy donors. Primers: 60 Vbeta forward and 13 Jbeta reverse. Using immunoSEQ multiplex PCR, the repertoire was profiled, and TCRdb retains in-frame clones only, with some absent. The sample lists around 170,000 clones; roughly 71% were seen once. Sequencing used PBMCs. All receptors derive from a girl under 18 in good health and CMV-seronegative.

This clone was counted a single time. The chain is built from TRBV2 and TRBJ2-3, with 8 positions matching TRBD2. Per the germline V gene, CDR1 is SNHLY and CDR2 is FYNNEI. With 4 bases clipped from V and 2 bases from J, the junction kept 5 bases outside the gene matches. This CDR3 is built from 15 residues. The CDR3 DNA reads TGTGCCAGCAGTGGCGGGGGGCTGTACACAGATACGCAGTATTTT. This sequence encodes CASSGGGLYTDTQYF.

The chain joins TRBV2 to TRBJ2-3, with 9 positions matching TRBD2. This CDR3 comprises 15 residues. V trimming: 6 bases; J trimming: 2 bases; junction bases outside the gene matches: 6. Germline V gene data show CDR1 as SNHLY and CDR2 as FYNNEI. The CDR3 nucleotides read TGTGCCAGCAGGGGGGGACTAGCTCTCACAGATACGCAGTATTTT. This translates into CASRGGLALTDTQYF.

The chain joins TRBV29-1 to TRBJ1-4; D possibly corresponds to TRBD1 (5 bases). V shed 7 bases and J shed 6 bases, with 27 bases lying between them. Germline V gene lookup returns CDR1 SQVTM and CDR2 ANQGSEA. This CDR3 region has 17 residues. The CDR3 reads CSAGGAPGTGEDEKLFF. In DNA, the CDR3 is TGCAGCGCCGGAGGGGCTCCAGGGACGGGTGAAGATGAAAAACTGTTTTTT.

This clone was counted only a few times. The gene calls are TRBV4-2 and TRBJ1-1, with a tentative D call TRBD1 (5 bases). The germline V gene has CDR1 LGHNA and CDR2 YNFKEQ. The CDR3 spans 19 residues. With 0 bases removed from V and 0 bases from J, the gap between germline ends came to 20 bases. CDR3 sequence: CASSQDLRRGEIMNTEAFF. DNA of the CDR3: TGTGCCAGCAGCCAAGATTTGAGGAGGGGCGAAATAATGAACACTGAAGCTTTCTTT.

This clone was detected only a few times. The chain recombines TRBV7-9 with TRBJ2-7, with TRBD1 matching over 7 bases. The CDR3 loop spans 14 amino acids. V shed 5 bases, J shed 2 bases, and the junction held 6 bases outside the gene matches. Germline loops: CDR1 SEHNR, CDR2 FQNEAQ (reference sequence). The CDR3 loop reads CASSPDQGAYEQYF. CDR3 in DNA: TGTGCCAGCAGCCCGGACCAGGGGGCCTACGAGCAGTACTTC.

The chain couples TRBV6-6 to TRBJ2-5; possibly TRBD1 for D (7 bases). Germline values: CDR1 MNHNY, CDR2 SVGAGI (reference sequence). Trimming cost V 8 bases and J 5 bases, with 18 bases left between them. The CDR3 spans 14 residues. The chain's CDR3 is CASGSPAGGETQYF. The CDR3 DNA is TGTGCCAGCGGATCCCCGGCAGGGGGGGAGACCCAGTACTTC.

This clone showed up just once. The rearrangement joins TRBV9 to TRBJ1-2; no firm D call. This CDR3 has 13 residues. V was cut by 0 bases and J by 6 bases, with 9 bases left in between. The germline gives CDR1 SGDLS, CDR2 YYNGEE. The CDR3 sequence: CASSVDELNGYTF. The DNA of the CDR3 is TGTGCCAGCAGCGTAGATGAGCTGAATGGCTACACCTTC.

The V call is TRBV5-1, the J call TRBJ2-5; TRBD2 matches 8 bases. V lost 9 bases, J lost 5 bases, and 18 bases stayed unmatched. The CDR3 is made up of 16 amino acids. Looked up from germline, CDR1 is SGHRS and CDR2 is YFSETQ. This CDR3 reads CATTIDSLTGGETQYF. CDR3 nucleotides: TGCGCCACCACAATTGACAGCCTCACGGGAGGGGAGACCCAGTACTTC.

The chain links TRBV5-6 to TRBJ1-4, with 7 nucleotides matching TRBD1. The V segment lost 0 bases and the J segment 8 bases; nucleotides outside the gene matches: 7. This CDR3 contains 15 residues. Germline V gene sequence: CDR1 SGHDT, CDR2 YYEEEE. CDR3 nucleotide sequence: TGTGCCAGCAGCTTGGGGCTAGGGGGCGAGGAAAAACTGTTTTTT. Its protein product is CASSLGLGGEEKLFF.

The rearrangement links TRBV6-1 to TRBJ2-7; TRBD1 aligns across 8 bases. After removal of 7 bases from V and 5 bases from J, the junction contained 10 bases not matched to a gene. Germline CDR1 is MNHNS and CDR2 is SASEGT. The CDR3 has 14 residues. The CDR3 DNA reads TGTGCCAGCAAGCAGGGGGCAGACGGGGACGAGCAGTACTTC. It translates to CASKQGADGDEQYF.

The V call is TRBV7-2, the J call TRBJ1-2, with a weak D call TRBD1 (5 bases). Per the germline V gene, CDR1 is SGHTA and CDR2 is FQGNSA. The CDR3 consists of 14 residues. Trimming took 4 bases from V and 4 from J, leaving 13 bases between them. The DNA of the CDR3 is TGTGCCAGCAGCTCCCATATAGACAGCTATGGCTACACCTTC. Encoded protein: CASSSHIDSYGYTF.

J is TRBJ1-2 and V is TRBV7-3; the match to TRBD1 covers 8 bases. The CDR3 spans 15 residues. Germline V gives CDR1 SGHTA, CDR2 FQGTGA. With 0 bases clipped from V and 5 bases from J, the junction kept 5 bases outside the gene matches. In DNA form, the CDR3 reads TGTGCCAGCAGCTTAACGGGGGACAGGAGTTATGGCTACACCTTC. This codes for CASSLTGDRSYGYTF. Full variable domain (remainder filled in from reference TRBV7-3 and TRBJ1-2): GAGVSQTPSNKVTEKGKYVELRCDPISGHTALYWYRQSLGQGPEFLIYFQGTGAADDSGLPNDRFFAVRPEGSVSTLKIQRTERGDSAVYLCASSLTGDRSYGYTFGSGTRLTVV.

This clone was seen a single time. The rearrangement joins TRBV30 to TRBJ2-1; no clear D gene. The V and J ends lost 7 bases and 3 bases respectively, with 10 bases between them. Germline loops: CDR1 GTSNPN, CDR2 SVGIG (reference sequence). This CDR3 comprises 12 residues. CDR3 in DNA: TGTGCCTTGCGGCTTCTCTACAATGAGCAGTTCTTC. Its translation: CALRLLYNEQFF.

V usage is TRBV15 and J usage is TRBJ2-7, with 8 bases fitting TRBD2. The CDR3 length is 18 residues. In germline, CDR1 is LNHNV, CDR2 YYDKDF (reference sequence). V shed 0 bases, J shed 0 bases, and the junction held 10 bases outside the gene matches. CDR3 in amino acids: CATSRDAASGLISYEQYF. CDR3 sequence (DNA): TGTGCCACCAGCAGAGATGCGGCTAGCGGGCTAATCTCCTACGAGCAGTACTTC.

This clone was seen more than once but under ten times. V usage is TRBV5-1 and J usage is TRBJ1-5; TRBD1 matches 7 bases. Germline values: CDR1 SGHRS, CDR2 YFSETQ. V dropped 5 bases and J dropped 4; count of bases not matched to a gene: 6. The CDR3 runs to 14 residues. The CDR3 spells CASRATGMNQPQHF. CDR3 DNA sequence: TGCGCCAGCAGGGCGACAGGGATGAATCAGCCCCAGCATTTT.

The chain links TRBV7-6 to TRBJ1-2, with D tentatively TRBD1 (5 bases). The CDR3 runs to 13 residues. Between the trimmed V and J ends, which lost 5 bases and 4 bases, there was a span of 11 bases. In germline, CDR1 is SGHVS, CDR2 FNYEAQ. CDR3 coding DNA: TGTGCCAGCAGCCGCGGGGCGGGCTATGGCTACACCTTC. The encoded protein is CASSRGAGYGYTF.

This clone occurred a few times. The chain uses TRBV7-3 and TRBJ1-1; 7 bases map to TRBD1. Per germline, CDR1 SGHTA and CDR2 FQGTGA. The CDR3 is 12 residues long. V was clipped by 7 bases and J by 5 bases; unmatched bases: 4. Here the CDR3 DNA reads TGTGCCAGCAACAACAGGGGAACTGAAGCTTTCTTT. Its protein product is CASNNRGTEAFF.

The rearrangement uses TRBV5-6 and TRBJ1-2; 7 nucleotides agree with TRBD1. V gave up 4 bases and J gave up 3 bases; unmatched junction bases: 6. In germline, CDR1 is SGHDT, CDR2 YYEEEE. CDR3 length: 14 residues. Written as DNA, the CDR3 is TGTGCCAGCAGCCCGGGACAGACCTACTATGGCTACACCTTC. Translation gives CASSPGQTYYGYTF.

The rearrangement links TRBV21-1 to TRBJ2-1; the table's D call of TRBD1 was not tested on the DNA. TRBV21-1 is a pseudogene locus. The CDR3 is 15 residues long. CDR3 in DNA: TGTGCCAGCAGCTACAGGACAGGGGGCAGCAATGAGCAGTTCTTC. This gives the protein CASSYRTGGSNEQFF.

The V gene is TRBV5-1, the J gene TRBJ1-2; TRBD1 might be the D (6 bases). Between the trimmed V and J ends, which lost 4 bases and 5 bases, there was a span of 15 bases. Germline CDR1 is SGHRS and CDR2 is YFSETQ. This CDR3 comprises 14 residues. CDR3 amino acids: CASSRETGQYGYTF. For the CDR3, the DNA is TGCGCCAGCAGCAGGGAGACAGGCCAATATGGCTACACCTTC.

The rearrangement joins TRBV19 to TRBJ2-5; 9 bases map to TRBD2. The CDR3 spans 15 residues. Germline lookup yields CDR1 LNHDA and CDR2 SQIVND (reference sequence). V dropped 3 bases and J dropped 5; count of bases not matched to a gene: 7. In DNA, the CDR3 is TGTGCCAGTAGTATTTGGGGGGCGGGAGGGGAGACCCAGTACTTC. Translation: CASSIWGAGGETQYF. The full variable domain, completed using reference TRBV19 and TRBJ2-5, is DGGITQSPKYLFRKEGQNVTLSCEQNLNHDAMYWYRQDPGQGLRLIYYSQIVNDFQKGDIAEGYSVSREKKESFPLTVTSAQKNPTAFYLCASSIWGAGGETQYFGPGTRLLVL.

The chain has TRBV2 and TRBJ1-2, with a possible D match to TRBD1 (5 bases). V lost 8 bases and J lost 5, with 12 bases in between. CDR1 is SNHLY, CDR2 FYNNEI, per germline. The CDR3 loop spans 12 amino acids. The CDR3 here is CASQGAGYGYTF. The CDR3 region has the DNA TGTGCCAGCCAGGGTGCCGGGTATGGCTACACCTTC.

This rearrangement joins TRBV2 to TRBJ1-2, with 9 nucleotides matching TRBD1. This CDR3 is built from 12 residues. V was clipped by 7 bases and J by 8 bases; unmatched bases: 5. Germline CDR1 is SNHLY and CDR2 is FYNNEI. CDR3 loop: CASIQGAGGYTF. The DNA for the CDR3 is TGTGCCAGCATACAGGGGGCAGGGGGCTACACCTTC.

In its sample, this clone was seen once. This chain connects TRBV4-2 to TRBJ2-7; D call uncertain. V gave up 0 bases and J gave up 2 bases, with 20 bases separating them. Per germline, CDR1 LGHNA and CDR2 YNFKEQ. The CDR3 contains 18 residues. CDR3 in amino acids: CASSQESTLISSTYEQYF. In DNA form, the CDR3 reads TGTGCCAGCAGCCAAGAATCTACCTTAATTTCCTCGACCTACGAGCAGTACTTC.

This clone was counted a few times. The chain employs TRBV5-5 and TRBJ1-2; the match to TRBD1 covers 9 bases. The CDR3 consists of 13 residues. V was clipped by 3 bases and J by 6 bases; unmatched bases: 3. The germline V gene encodes CDR1 SGHKS and CDR2 YYEKEE (reference sequence). The CDR3 coding sequence is TGTGCCAGCAGCTGGACAGGGGTCGATGGCTACACCTTC. Amino acid sequence: CASSWTGVDGYTF.

The sample holds a few counts of this clone. The chain joins TRBV9 to TRBJ1-5; D possibly corresponds to TRBD1 (5 bases). From germline, CDR1 is SGDLS and CDR2 YYNGEE. CDR3 size: 13 residues. Trimming stripped 3 bases from V and 5 bases from J, with 9 bases between. For the CDR3, the DNA is TGTGCCAGCAGCGGGGGACTGGATCAGCCCCAGCATTTT. The encoded protein is CASSGGLDQPQHF.

This clone was counted only a few times. The chain links TRBV10-3 to TRBJ1-1, with TRBD1 as a possible D gene (6 bases). V was clipped by 4 bases and J by 5 bases, with 14 bases between them. Germline CDR1 and CDR2: ENHRY and SYGVKD. The CDR3 extends over 14 amino acids. CDR3 in amino acids: CAISVGAEGTEAFF. The DNA for the CDR3 is TGTGCCATCAGTGTGGGGGCTGAGGGGACTGAAGCTTTCTTT.

The chain uses TRBV6-6 and TRBJ2-1, with a tentative D call TRBD2 (6 bases). This CDR3 contains 11 residues. Germline V gives CDR1 MNHNY, CDR2 SVGAGI (reference sequence). CDR3 DNA: TGTGCGTCGGAGGGTTCGAATGAGCAGTTCTTC. Translating it yields CASEGSNEQFF.